A selection of T cell receptor beta chains follows, all from one sample in a study of T cells in Graves' hyperthyroidism and ophthalmopathy. TCRdb processed the multiplex PCR reads anew with MiXCR; each CDR3 protein has one entry. The profile shows around 300,000 distinct CDR3 sequences, roughly 19% of them singletons. Specimen: blood. These receptors were collected from a man aged 45-60 years with Graves' ophthalmopathy. CDR3s include the opening cysteine and the closing phenylalanine or tryptophan. Each record gives: CDR3 DNA, CDR3 protein, V gene, CDR3 length, J gene, D gene, clone size. D genes are given only for firm matches. Expanded clones are given a class, and other clones once, few, many or no size at all.

TGCGCCAGCAGCTTGGGCCGGTCCTACAATGAGCAGTTCTTC	CASSLGRSYNEQFF	TRBV5-1	14	TRBJ2-1	NA	NA
TGTGCCAGCAGCCAAGGACAGGAAAACAATGAGCAGTTCTTC	CASSQGQENNEQFF	TRBV4-2	14	TRBJ2-1	NA	few
TGCGCCAGCAGCTTGGAGCAGGGAAGAACTGGCTACACCTTC	CASSLEQGRTGYTF	TRBV5-1	14	TRBJ1-2	NA	few
TGTGCCAGCAGTTTACTAGGGGGGGGGGAGCAGTACTTC	CASSLLGGGEQYF	TRBV6-9	13	TRBJ2-7	NA	NA
TGTGCCAGCAGTTCCATCCAGGGCGGCTCCTATAATTCACCCCTCCACTTT	CASSSIQGGSYNSPLHF	TRBV27	17	TRBJ1-6	NA	NA
TGTGCCATCAGTGAGTCTTCCGGCTATGGCTACACCTTC	CAISESSGYGYTF	TRBV10-3	13	TRBJ1-2	NA	NA
TGTGCCACCAGGGGCAATAGCAATCAGCCCCAGCATTTT	CATRGNSNQPQHF	TRBV19	13	TRBJ1-5	NA	NA
TGTGCCAGCGATGACTCCTACGAGCAGTACTTC	CASDDSYEQYF	TRBV2	11	TRBJ2-7	NA	many
TGTGCCAGCAGTGAAGGGGTAGCTGTAGAGACCCAGTACTTC	CASSEGVAVETQYF	TRBV2	14	TRBJ2-5	NA	many
TGTGCCAGCAGCTTTTGGACTAGCGGGAGGGTTGAGCAGTTCTTC	CASSFWTSGRVEQFF	TRBV5-6	15	TRBJ2-1	TRBD2	many